The 15 T cell receptor beta chains given below trace back to one sample, sequenced in a study of Ad26.COV2.S vaccination and SARS-CoV-2 variants. The repertoire was sequenced with immunoSEQ multiplex PCR; TCRdb's copy has only in-frame clones and lacks some. In the table there are 350,000 to 500,000 clones, 90% of which are singletons. Treatment noted: 19 received Ad26.COV2.S at low or high dose, single or two shots; 5 received placebo; per-sample allocation not given. Each sample was drawn 63 days after the first injection (of vaccine or placebo). The sample consisted of peripheral blood, taken in a trial of Ad26.COV2.S vaccine versus placebo. These receptors all come from a person between 18 and 65 years old who received the Ad26.COV2.S COVID-19 vaccine or a placebo.

The V gene is TRBV27, the J gene TRBJ2-1; 10 nucleotides agree with TRBD2. Germline V lookup: CDR1 MNHEY, CDR2 SMNVEV (reference sequence). The CDR3 is 16 residues long. V trimming: 5 bases; J trimming: 1 base; junction bases outside the gene matches: 5. In DNA, the CDR3 is TGTGCCAGCAGTCCCCTAGCGGGAGCGTCCTACAATGAGCAGTTCTTC. This translates into CASSPLAGASYNEQFF.

This clone was detected once. V usage is TRBV27 and J usage is TRBJ2-7; D possibly corresponds to TRBD2 (6 bases). Germline V gene lookup returns CDR1 MNHEY and CDR2 SMNVEV (reference sequence). V was shortened by 1 base and J by 5 bases, with 15 bases between the two germline ends. The CDR3 runs 15 residues. CDR3 DNA sequence: TGTGCCAGCAGTTTATTCCCGGGAGCAGCGGACGAGCAGTACTTC. Its protein product is CASSLFPGAADEQYF.

The V and J genes are TRBV19 and TRBJ1-1; D is unresolved. CDR1 and CDR2 from the germline V gene are LNHDA and SQIVND (reference sequence). The CDR3 is 15 residues long. V shed 4 bases and J shed 1 base, with 13 bases lying between them. The CDR3 reads CASSRFAGSNTEAFF. The CDR3 coding sequence is TGTGCCAGTAGTAGGTTTGCAGGATCGAACACTGAAGCTTTCTTT.

CDR3: CASRGGANQPQHF. CDR3 nucleotide sequence: TGTGCCAGCAGGGGGGGAGCCAATCAGCCCCAGCATTTT. The chain links TRBV6-6 to TRBJ1-5; perhaps TRBD1 as D (5 bases). Germline-derived CDR1 and CDR2 are MNHNY and SVGAGI (reference sequence). The CDR3 has 13 residues. Deletions cut 6 bases from V and 3 bases from J, with 9 bases between.

V usage is TRBV18 and J usage is TRBJ2-1; D is uncertain. The CDR3 covers 13 residues. The germline V and J ends were trimmed by 3 bases and 12 bases, with 15 bases remaining between them. CDR1 and CDR2 from the germline V gene are KGHSH and LQKENI. CDR3 nucleotide sequence: TGTGCCAGCTCACCTTTAGCTGGGTTAGGGCAGTTCTTC. It specifies CASSPLAGLGQFF.

V is TRBV7-3 and J is TRBJ2-3, with a weak D call TRBD1 (5 bases). This CDR3 is 13 amino acids long. Deletions cut 5 bases from V and 3 bases from J, with 9 bases between. CDR1 is SGHTA, CDR2 FQGTGA, per germline. This CDR3 reads CASSDRQTDTQYF. DNA of the CDR3: TGTGCCAGCAGCGATCGACAGACAGATACGCAGTATTTT.

The chain carries TRBV6-5 and TRBJ2-3, with D perhaps matching TRBD1 (6 bases). The length of the CDR3 is 14 residues. V lost 8 bases and J 0 bases, leaving 12 bases between the germline ends. The germline gives CDR1 MNHEY, CDR2 SVGAGI. This chain's CDR3 is CASSQGRSTDTQYF. CDR3 bases: TGTGCCAGCTCACAGGGCAGAAGCACAGATACGCAGTATTTT.

The rearrangement joins TRBV18 to TRBJ1-2, with a possible D match to TRBD1 (6 bases). The V gene's germline CDR1 is KGHSH and CDR2 LQKENI. V was clipped by 3 bases and J by 7 bases, with 12 bases between them. The CDR3 loop spans 13 amino acids. This CDR3 is CASSPGGSFGYTF. In DNA form, the CDR3 reads TGTGCCAGCTCACCGGGGGGCTCTTTTGGCTACACCTTC.

This sequence joins TRBV27 and TRBJ2-3; 7 nucleotides line up with TRBD1. This CDR3 has 14 residues. Germline CDR1 and CDR2: MNHEY and SMNVEV (reference sequence). With V trimmed by 6 bases and J by 1 base, 4 bases remained unmatched. The CDR3 region has the DNA TGTGCCAGCAGACCTACAGGGGGCACAGATACGCAGTATTTT. Its protein product is CASRPTGGTDTQYF.

J is TRBJ2-1 and V is TRBV6-5, with 8 bases aligning to TRBD2. V dropped 2 bases and J dropped 1; count of bases not matched to a gene: 4. The CDR3 covers 16 residues. Germline loops: CDR1 MNHEY, CDR2 SVGAGI. The CDR3 protein is CASSYRGTSSYNEQFF. DNA of the CDR3: TGTGCCAGCAGTTACAGGGGGACTAGTTCCTACAATGAGCAGTTCTTC.

The rearrangement uses TRBV27 and TRBJ2-7; 9 bases fit TRBD2. Germline V gene data show CDR1 as MNHEY and CDR2 as SMNVEV (reference sequence). V shed 0 bases and J 3 bases; nucleotides not matched to a gene: 3. CDR3 length: 15 residues. CDR3 coding DNA: TGTGCCAGCAGTTTATCAGGCGGGAGGGTCTACGAGCAGTACTTC. Translating gives CASSLSGGRVYEQYF.

The chain combines TRBV18 with TRBJ2-7, with TRBD2 identical over 12 bases. Germline loops: CDR1 KGHSH, CDR2 LQKENI. V lost 5 bases and J lost 2; bases outside the gene matches: 4. The CDR3 consists of 15 residues. DNA of the CDR3: TGTGCCAGCTCATCTAGGACTAGCGGGACCTACGAGCAGTACTTC. Its translation is CASSSRTSGTYEQYF. The complete variable domain, with remaining parts taken from reference TRBV18 and TRBJ2-7, reads NAGVMQNPRHLVRRRGQEARLRCSPMKGHSHVYWYRQLPEEGLKFMVYLQKENIIDESGMPKERFSAEFPKEGPSILRIQQVVRGDSAAYFCASSSRTSGTYEQYFGPGTRLTVT.

The rearrangement joins TRBV19 to TRBJ2-1; TRBD2 agrees at 9 bases. This CDR3 has 16 amino acids. Trimming cost V 11 bases and J 9 bases; bases outside gene matches: 20. Per the germline V gene, CDR1 is LNHDA and CDR2 is SQIVND (reference sequence). The CDR3 region has the DNA TGTGCCCGTCGGGGCCCCGGGGCGGGAGGGCCGGGTGAGCAGTTCTTC. Protein: CARRGPGAGGPGEQFF.

The rearrangement links TRBV5-8 to TRBJ2-1, with 8 bases lining up with TRBD2. The V and J ends lost 8 bases and 9 bases, in that order; junction bases with no gene match: 13. There are 14 residues in the CDR3. Germline V gives CDR1 SGHTS, CDR2 YDEGEE. The CDR3 region is CASRQERESVEQFF. The CDR3 nucleotides read TGTGCCAGTCGTCAAGAGCGGGAGTCGGTTGAGCAGTTCTTC.

The V and J genes are TRBV3-1 (or the pseudogene TRBV3-2) and TRBJ2-2; TRBD2 matches 7 bases. Trimming removed 4 bases from V and 2 bases from J; junction bases left unmatched: 16. CDR1 and CDR2 (germline): LGHDT, YNNKEL (reference sequence). The CDR3 is 19 residues long. The CDR3 nucleotides are TGTGCCAGCAGCCCCCTAGGGCTAGCGGAGAGGGTTAACACCGGGGAGCTGTTTTTT. As protein: CASSPLGLAERVNTGELFF.